This T cell receptor (beta chain) is drawn from a study of shared T cell receptors in the human thymus. Clones were sequenced by immunoSEQ multiplex PCR, and TCRdb holds only the in-frame ones, with some missing. The sample holds approximately 760,000 clones, approximately 83% seen once. CDR3 size: 15 residues. J lost 6 bases, V lost 4 bases, and 7 bases had no gene match. Germline-derived CDR1 and CDR2 are SEHNR and FQNEAQ (reference sequence). These data were also reused for a study on human thymus T cells. This second report adds: From resections taken during corrective heart surgery, the thymus tissue was obtained. The authors found apparently biased V and J gene usage in thymic and blood repertoires.

This TCR was sampled from a girl less than two years old with a congenital heart defect. Sequenced sample: thymocytes. J is TRBJ1-5 and V is TRBV7-9; 9 nucleotides line up with TRBD1. CDR3: CASSSGTGGPQPQHF. The CDR3 DNA reads as TGTGCCAGCAGCTCAGGAACAGGGGGCCCTCAGCCCCAGCATTTT.